This T cell receptor beta chain appears in the sequencing data of a study of blood T cell repertoires in COVID-19 (dated by TCRdb to about 2020). For the study in its entirety: Samples from collaborators originated in the United States, Italy and Spain and spanned both the acute and convalescent phases of COVID-19. The material from the prospective study consisted of cDNA or gDNA derived from T cells, B-cell-depleted T cells, or PBMCs. Sample metadata almost always included a de-identified subject ID, COVID-19 status, age in years and sex. Samples were obtained from the ongoing ImmuneRACE study (first 160 participants) and from about 1,300 subjects provided by 6 global collaborators. Deeply sampled blood TCRbeta repertoires from subjects exposed to, actively infected with, or recovered from COVID-19 were included in the dataset. HLA class I and class II types, where available, came from metadata supplied by the sample provider rather than from assay-based typing. A freely available public database, intended as a resource for researchers studying the immune response to SARS-CoV-2, is where the repertoires were released. What the study reported, not specific to this receptor: The amount of clinical and demographic metadata varied by source and participant and was provided uncurated.

The trim is 5 bases for V and 1 base for J, with a gap of 11 bases between the germline ends. The CDR3 holds 14 amino acids from the cysteine to the phenylalanine. Here the CDR3 DNA is all that survives: 42 bases in frame from base 1. In the germline V gene (reference sequence), CDR1 corresponds to SEHNR and CDR2 to FQNEAQ. The immunoSEQ Assay, a bias-controlled multiplex PCR, was used to amplify TCRbeta CDR3 regions from genomic DNA. Per the authors' processing: Nucleated cell counts per sample were estimated from amplification of reference gene primers within the assay. To quantify the absolute abundance of each unique TCRbeta CDR3 rearrangement, sequence reads were collapsed and filtered. For each sample, productive Simpson clonality was calculated as the square root of Simpson's diversity index over productive rearrangements. The table was pulled from immuneACCESS by TCRdb, which kept in-frame rearrangements only. Such tables lose some clones; where checked, under half of the loss comes from unresolved V genes, and the rest has no known cause. V and J calls and clone size are copied from that table; D and trimming were computed from the DNA. The sample table holds roughly 280,000 clones, of which around nine tenths were seen once. In total, the top ten clones hold about 5% of the sample.

One collaborating source in Seattle enrolled patients while the patients were actively infected and followed the patients over time throughout the course of disease. Whole blood was collected in K2EDTA tubes by collaborating institutions according to the institutions' own protocols. For TCRbeta analysis, collaborators shipped samples in one of three forms: frozen whole blood, isolated PBMCs, or DNA extracted from either of those sample types. In its sample, this clone was seen once. This receptor's antigen is unknown. Within one base of it there is no much larger clone, and no base qualities were kept.

Material: peripheral blood. This sequence uses TRBV7-9 and TRBJ2-5; no D gene call is confident. The TCR sequence derives from a woman aged 60-75 years with COVID-19, enrolled during active disease. The nucleotide sequence reads TGTGCCAGCAGCGACATAAGGCGCCAAGAGACCCAGTACTTC. It is translated as CASSDIRRQETQYF.